Listed here are 10 T cell receptor beta chains from one sample, sequenced in a study of blood T cell repertoires in COVID-19. Some clones are missing from TCRdb's copy, which holds only in-frame ones; the method was immunoSEQ multiplex PCR. The sample holds about 120,000 clones, 60% to 85% seen once. The sample comprised peripheral blood. The receptors stem from a man in his 70s with acute or convalescent COVID-19.

The V call is TRBV5-1, the J call TRBJ2-3; 8 bases fit TRBD2. V lost 0 bases to trimming and J lost 6 bases; unmatched junction nucleotides: 3. This CDR3 contains 14 residues. Germline V CDR1 and CDR2: SGHRS, YFSETQ. As DNA, the CDR3 is TGCGCCAGCAGCTTGGACGCTAGCGGGGATACGCAGTATTTT. This encodes CASSLDASGDTQYF.

The chain uses TRBV27 and TRBJ1-1, with TRBD1 as a possible D gene (6 bases). The CDR3 totals 14 residues. The V end lost 3 bases, the J end lost 4 bases, and 12 bases lay between the germline ends. CDR1 and CDR2 from the germline V gene are MNHEY and SMNVEV (reference sequence). CDR3: CASSFSLGATEAFF. The CDR3 coding sequence is TGTGCCAGCAGTTTCTCCCTGGGGGCCACTGAAGCTTTCTTT.

This chain joins TRBV5-4 and TRBJ1-4; TRBD1 is a possible D gene (5 bases). This CDR3 region has 14 residues. Germline CDR1 SGHNT, CDR2 YYREEE (reference sequence). V was cut by 4 bases and J by 4 bases, with 11 bases left in between. CDR3 residues: CASSVQGGNEKLFF. DNA for the CDR3: TGTGCCAGCAGCGTCCAGGGTGGTAATGAAAAACTGTTTTTT.

The chain carries TRBV4-3 and TRBJ1-6; perhaps TRBD1 as D (6 bases). CDR1 and CDR2 (germline): LGHNA, YSLEER. This CDR3 region has 18 residues. Trimming removed 0 bases at V and 5 bases at J, with 17 bases between. The CDR3 sequence is CASSQERQESFNNSPLHF. CDR3 nucleotides: TGCGCCAGCAGCCAAGAAAGACAGGAGAGTTTCAATAATTCACCCCTCCACTTT.

The genes are TRBV30 and TRBJ1-6; 11 bases fit TRBD1. Germline CDR1 and CDR2: GTSNPN and SVGIG (reference sequence). V was clipped by 2 bases and J by 6 bases; unmatched bases: 6. The CDR3 is made up of 16 amino acids. In DNA, the CDR3 is TGTGCCTGGAGTACCGGGACAGGGGGTCCTAATTCACCCCTCCACTTT. It encodes CAWSTGTGGPNSPLHF.

This chain joins TRBV9 and TRBJ1-1; possibly TRBD1 for D (6 bases). Germline loops: CDR1 SGDLS, CDR2 YYNGEE. The CDR3 extends over 13 amino acids. The germline V and J ends were trimmed by 5 bases and 6 bases, with 14 bases remaining between them. CDR3 in amino acids: CASSTGTLSEAFF. In DNA form, the CDR3 reads TGTGCCAGCAGTACCGGGACACTCTCTGAAGCTTTCTTT.

The V gene is TRBV9, the J gene TRBJ1-2; TRBD1 matches at 8 bases. The CDR3 is 17 amino acids. V was clipped by 0 bases and J by 5 bases; unmatched bases: 12. Germline V gene data show CDR1 as SGDLS and CDR2 as YYNGEE. CDR3 protein: CASSVGPLDRGGYGYTF. Here the CDR3 DNA reads TGTGCCAGCAGCGTAGGCCCCCTTGACAGGGGAGGTTATGGCTACACCTTC.

The sample holds a few counts of this clone. The V and J genes are TRBV2 and TRBJ1-2, with TRBD1 identical over 11 bases. The CDR3 contains 18 residues. With 7 bases clipped from V and 3 bases from J, the junction kept 16 bases outside the gene matches. Germline CDR1 and CDR2: SNHLY and FYNNEI. The CDR3 DNA follows: TGTGCCAGCATCGGGACAGGGGGAAAGGCCATATCCCACTATGGCTACACCTTC. Translated, it gives CASIGTGGKAISHYGYTF.

This chain uses TRBV7-2 with TRBJ1-5; TRBD1 matches at 7 bases. Looked up from germline, CDR1 is SGHTA and CDR2 is FQGNSA. The CDR3 length is 14 residues. The V gene end was trimmed by 1 base and the J gene end by 5 bases; junction bases not matched to a gene: 2. The CDR3 nucleotides are TGTGCCAGCAGCTTAGAAGGGGGCGATCAGCCCCAGCATTTT. Translating gives CASSLEGGDQPQHF.

V usage is TRBV30 and J usage is TRBJ1-4; D gene uncertain. Trimming removed 2 bases from V and 7 bases from J, with 5 bases in between. Germline CDR1 is GTSNPN and CDR2 is SVGIG (reference sequence). The CDR3 is 11 residues long. The CDR3: CAWSSSEKLFF. In DNA, the CDR3 is TGTGCCTGGAGTTCCAGTGAAAAACTGTTTTTT.